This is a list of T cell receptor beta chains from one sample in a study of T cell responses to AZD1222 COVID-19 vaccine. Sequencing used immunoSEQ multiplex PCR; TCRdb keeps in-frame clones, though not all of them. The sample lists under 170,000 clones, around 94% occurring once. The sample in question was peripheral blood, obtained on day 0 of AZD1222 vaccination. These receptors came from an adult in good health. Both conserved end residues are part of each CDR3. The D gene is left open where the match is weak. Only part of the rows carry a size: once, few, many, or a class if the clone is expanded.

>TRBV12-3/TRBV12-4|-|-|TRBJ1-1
TGTGCCAGCGGGGGTCGGGAGACCACTGAAGCTTTCTTT
CASGGRETTEAFF
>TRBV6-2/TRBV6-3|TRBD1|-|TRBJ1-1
TGTGCCAGCAGTTCCCCGGGACAGGGTGTGTACACTGAAGCTTTCTTT
CASSSPGQGVYTEAFF
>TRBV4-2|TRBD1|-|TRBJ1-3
TGTGCCAGCAGCCAAGCTCCTACAGGGGCCTCTGGAAACACCATATATTTT
CASSQAPTGASGNTIYF
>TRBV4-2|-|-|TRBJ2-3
TGTGCCAGCAGCCAAGGAAGCGTCAATACGCAGTATTTT
CASSQGSVNTQYF
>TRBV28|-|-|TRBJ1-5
TGTGCAGTTAAGGGAGGAGGGGCCCGGCAGCCCCAGCATTTT
CAVKGGGARQPQHF
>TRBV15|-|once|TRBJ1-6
TGTGCCACCTCCTGGAGAGTCGACAATTCACCCCTCCACTTT
CATSWRVDNSPLHF
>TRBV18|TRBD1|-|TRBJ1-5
TGTGCCAGCTCACCAGAGACAGGGTTGCGTCAGCCCCAGCATTTT
CASSPETGLRQPQHF
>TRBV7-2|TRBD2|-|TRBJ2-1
TGTGCCAGCAGCTTATCGGGGGGGCCCTGGGATGAGCAGTTCTTC
CASSLSGGPWDEQFF
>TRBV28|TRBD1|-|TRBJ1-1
TGTGCCAGCAGCTCAGGACAGGACACTGAAGCTTTCTTT
CASSSGQDTEAFF
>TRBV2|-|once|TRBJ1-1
TGTGCCAGCAGGTTGACGGGAAACACTGAAGCTTTCTTT
CASRLTGNTEAFF
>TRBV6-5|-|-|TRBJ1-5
TGTGCCAGCACAGCAGGCGGTCAGCCCCAGCATTTT
CASTAGGQPQHF
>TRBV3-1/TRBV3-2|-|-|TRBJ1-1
TGTGCCAGCAGCCAGGGGGCGGCTACAGGGACTGAAGCTTTCTTT
CASSQGAATGTEAFF
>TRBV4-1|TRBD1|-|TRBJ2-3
TGCGCCAGCAGCCGGTCGGGACAGGGTGCGGGAGAGTATACGCAGTATTTT
CASSRSGQGAGEYTQYF
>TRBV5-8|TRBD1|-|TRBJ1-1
TGTGCCAGCAGCTTGTCAGGGGGGCCCCCCGGGACCACTGAAGCTTTCTTT
CASSLSGGPPGTTEAFF
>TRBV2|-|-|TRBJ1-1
TGTGCCAGGGGGCCCACTGAAGCTTTCTTT
CARGPTEAFF
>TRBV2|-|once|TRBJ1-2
TGTGCCAGCACGGGAAACAGGAACCCAAGGGGTGGCTACACCTTC
CASTGNRNPRGGYTF
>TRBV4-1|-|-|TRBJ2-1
TGCGCCAGCAGCCAGGAGGACGGAGGGATCGATGAGCAGTTCTTC
CASSQEDGGIDEQFF
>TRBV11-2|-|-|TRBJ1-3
TGTGCCAGCAGCTTATCGTTCGACGTCGTAGGGGGCTCTGGAAACACCATATATTTT
CASSLSFDVVGGSGNTIYF
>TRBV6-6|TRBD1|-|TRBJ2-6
TGTGCCAGCAGTCCGTGGGACAGGGGTGGCGGGGCCAACGTCCTGACTTTC
CASSPWDRGGGANVLTF
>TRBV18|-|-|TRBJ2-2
TGTGCCAGCTCACCACTAGAGACCGGGGAGCTGTTTTTT
CASSPLETGELFF
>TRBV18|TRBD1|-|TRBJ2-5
TGTGCCAGCTCACCATCCGGGACAGGGGCAATCCGAGAGACCCAGTACTTC
CASSPSGTGAIRETQYF
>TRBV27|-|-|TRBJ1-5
TGTGCCAGCAGTCCCCGGGTCGGGTGGGTCAATCAGCCCCAGCATTTT
CASSPRVGWVNQPQHF
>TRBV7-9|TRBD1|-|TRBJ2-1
TGTGCCAGCAGCCCGAGAACCGGGACAGGGTCTCGGAATGAGCAGTTCTTC
CASSPRTGTGSRNEQFF
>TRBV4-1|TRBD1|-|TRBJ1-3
TGCGCCAGCAGCCCGACAGGGAGGGCCTCTGGAAACACCATATATTTT
CASSPTGRASGNTIYF
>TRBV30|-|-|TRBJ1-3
TGTGCCTGGAGTCCCACGGGTTTACGCACCATATATTTT
CAWSPTGLRTIYF
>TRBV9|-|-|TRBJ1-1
TGTGCCAGCAGTCTTGAAGCTTTCTTT
CASSLEAFF
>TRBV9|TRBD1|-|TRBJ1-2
TGTGCCAGCAGCCCTGGGACAGGGCCTAACTATGGCTACACCTTC
CASSPGTGPNYGYTF